The T cell receptor (beta chain) described here comes from a study of blood T cell repertoires in COVID-19. Study in general: The origin of the acute and convalescent COVID-19 samples was the United States, Italy and Spain.

Seattle cases were enrolled at active infection and followed longitudinally. Libraries were prepared by immunoSEQ multiplex PCR; TCRdb keeps only in-frame clonotypes and omits some of them. Among tens of thousands of clones listed, roughly 80% were seen once. Trimming stripped 0 bases from V and 0 bases from J, with 10 bases between. This CDR3 is built from 16 residues. From germline, CDR1 is SGDLS and CDR2 YYNGEE. The chain links TRBV9 to TRBJ1-5, with D hard to call. The material sequenced was peripheral blood. The source of this sequence is an elderly man with COVID-19, enrolled during active disease. CDR3 nucleotides: TGTGCCAGCAGCGTAGTGAAAGCAAATAGCAATCAGCCCCAGCATTTT. It codes for CASSVVKANSNQPQHF.